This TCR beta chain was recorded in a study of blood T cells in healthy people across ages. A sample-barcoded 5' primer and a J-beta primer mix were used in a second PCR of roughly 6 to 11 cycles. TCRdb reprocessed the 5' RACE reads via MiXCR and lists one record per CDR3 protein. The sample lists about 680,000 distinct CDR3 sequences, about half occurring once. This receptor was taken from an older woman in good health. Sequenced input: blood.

The CDR3 DNA reads as TGTGCCAGCAGCCCCAGGGAGGGGGACTCCTACAATGAGCAGTTCTTC. The encoded protein is CASSPREGDSYNEQFF. The chain is built from TRBV13 and TRBJ2-1; D is possibly TRBD2 (7 bases). Deletions cut 5 bases from V and 0 bases from J, with 14 bases between. The CDR3 is 16 residues long. The germline gives CDR1 PRHDT, CDR2 FYEKMQ (reference sequence).